These 26 T cell receptor beta chains were sequenced from one sample in a study of cytomegalovirus exposure and HLA in healthy donors. PCR used 60 Vbeta primers and 13 Jbeta primers. Only in-frame clones appear in the TCRdb table, and some are missing; sequencing was by immunoSEQ multiplex PCR. The table records approximately 88,000 clones, roughly 76% of them present only once. The source material was PBMCs. These receptors were collected from a male donor in good health and CMV-seronegative.

V usage is TRBV18 and J usage is TRBJ2-2, with 11 bases fitting TRBD1. This CDR3 is built from 17 residues. V lost 3 bases and J lost 6; bases outside the gene matches: 9. CDR1 and CDR2 from the germline V gene are KGHSH and LQKENI. The CDR3 here is CASSPRPPGQGAGELFF. The CDR3 DNA reads TGTGCCAGCTCACCGCGTCCTCCGGGACAGGGGGCCGGGGAGCTGTTTTTT.

The chain combines TRBV19 with TRBJ1-5; unclear D gene. The CDR3 covers 13 residues. The V gene lost 3 bases and the J gene lost 7 bases, with 10 bases spanning the gap. In germline, CDR1 is LNHDA, CDR2 SQIVND (reference sequence). In DNA form, the CDR3 reads TGTGCCAGTAGTATCGCTGGCACACAGCCCCAGCATTTT. It yields the protein CASSIAGTQPQHF. The full variable domain, completed using reference TRBV19 and TRBJ1-5, is DGGITQSPKYLFRKEGQNVTLSCEQNLNHDAMYWYRQDPGQGLRLIYYSQIVNDFQKGDIAEGYSVSREKKESFPLTVTSAQKNPTAFYLCASSIAGTQPQHFGDGTRLSIL.

The V gene is TRBV5-8, the J gene TRBJ1-2; 8 nucleotides align to TRBD1. J lost 2 bases, V lost 1 base, and 1 base had no gene match. The CDR3 spans 14 residues. The germline V gene encodes CDR1 SGHTS and CDR2 YDEGEE. This CDR3 reads CASSLRTGNYGYTF. The CDR3 DNA follows: TGTGCCAGCAGCTTGAGGACAGGGAACTATGGCTACACCTTC. Full variable domain (missing parts from reference TRBV5-8 and TRBJ1-2): EAGVTQSPTHLIKTRGQQATLRCSPISGHTSVYWYQQALGLGLQFLLWYDEGEERNRGNFPPRFSGRQFPNYSSELNVNALELEDSALYLCASSLRTGNYGYTFGSGTRLTVV.

There are a few counts of this clone. V and J are TRBV5-5 and TRBJ1-2; D not certain. The germline CDR1 and CDR2 sequences are SGHKS and YYEKEE (reference sequence). This CDR3 is built from 14 residues. The V end lost 3 bases, the J end lost 4 bases, and 13 bases lay between the germline ends. CDR3 residues: CASSYRHLGYGYTF. In DNA form, the CDR3 reads TGTGCCAGCAGCTACCGACATTTGGGCTATGGCTACACCTTC.

This CDR3 is CASSSTGAVAGELFF. CDR3 nucleotide sequence: TGTGCCAGCAGTTCTACAGGGGCGGTGGCCGGGGAGCTGTTTTTT. This chain uses TRBV28 with TRBJ2-2, with 7 bases aligning to TRBD1. The CDR3 spans 15 residues. V was pared by 4 bases and J by 6 bases, with 8 bases of the junction left unmatched. Germline V gene data show CDR1 as MDHEN and CDR2 as SYDVKM.

V usage is TRBV6-1 and J usage is TRBJ2-3; TRBD2 might be the D (5 bases). Germline V gene data show CDR1 as MNHNS and CDR2 as SASEGT. The CDR3 is 14 residues long. V lost 8 bases to trimming and J lost 2 bases, with 14 bases between them. The DNA for the CDR3 is TGTGCCAGCCAGGACTCCGCATCCACAGATACGCAGTATTTT. Its protein product is CASQDSASTDTQYF.

Concerning this clone itself: The sample holds other DNA sequences that translate to the same CDR3. The V call is TRBV14, the J call TRBJ1-3; 7 bases are a match to TRBD1. This CDR3 contains 15 residues. J was trimmed by 0 bases and V by 3 bases; bases with no gene match: 2. Looked up from germline, CDR1 is SGHDN and CDR2 is FVKESK. CDR3 nucleotides: TGTGCCAGCAGCCAGGGACAGTACTCTGGAAACACCATATATTTT. Translation gives CASSQGQYSGNTIYF.

CDR3 in DNA: TGTGCCAGCTCACCGGTGGTACTAGCGGGGGCTAAGAGCTCCTACGAGCAGTACTTC. Its translation: CASSPVVLAGAKSSYEQYF. The chain joins TRBV18 to TRBJ2-7; 11 nucleotides align to TRBD2. After removal of 3 bases from V and 0 bases from J, the junction contained 13 bases not matched to a gene. The CDR3 spans 19 residues. Germline V gene sequence: CDR1 KGHSH, CDR2 LQKENI.

The rearrangement uses TRBV7-9 and TRBJ2-7; D is perhaps TRBD2 (6 bases). This CDR3 region has 14 residues. Germline-derived CDR1 and CDR2 are SEHNR and FQNEAQ (reference sequence). V lost 7 bases, J lost 3 bases, and 16 bases lay in between. Here the CDR3 DNA reads TGTGCCAGCACCCCCCCAGGGACTGACTACGAGCAGTACTTC. It translates to CASTPPGTDYEQYF.

This clone occurred once. The chain has TRBV19 and TRBJ2-3; possible D gene TRBD2, 5 bases. The CDR3 runs 14 residues. The V gene's germline CDR1 is LNHDA and CDR2 SQIVND (reference sequence). V was pared by 1 base and J by 2 bases, with 7 bases between. CDR3 sequence (DNA): TGTGCCAGTAGTATAGGAGACTACACAGATACGCAGTATTTT. Translating it yields CASSIGDYTDTQYF.

Note on this clone: One end of the junction fails to match germline, which may point to a read error. V usage is TRBV7-8 and J usage is TRBJ1-5, with a weak D call TRBD1 (5 bases). Germline-derived CDR1 and CDR2 are SGHVS and FQNEAQ. The CDR3 spans 16 residues. CDR3 in DNA: TGTGCCAGCAGCTTAATGGGGCAGGGCCTTACTCGGGCCCAACATTTT. Translated, it gives CASSLMGQGLTRAQHF. The variable domain in full, with the rest retrieved from reference TRBV7-8 and TRBJ1-5, is GAGVSQSPRYKVAKRGQDVALRCDPISGHVSLFWYQQALGQGPEFLTYFQNEAQLDKSGLPSDRFFAERPEGSVSTLKIQRTQQEDSAVYLCASSLMGQGLTRAQHFGDGTRLSIL.

The chain combines TRBV7-9 with TRBJ2-5; possibly TRBD1 for D (6 bases). This CDR3 has 16 residues. Germline values: CDR1 SEHNR, CDR2 FQNEAQ (reference sequence). Trimming cost V 0 bases and J 1 base, with 12 bases left between them. CDR3 bases: TGTGCCAGCAGCTTAGCACTCGCAGGGGTCCAAGAGACCCAGTACTTC. Amino acids: CASSLALAGVQETQYF.

The chain carries TRBV18 and TRBJ1-2; TRBD1 agrees at 11 bases. Germline CDR1 reads KGHSH; CDR2 reads LQKENI. The trim removed 2 bases at V and 1 base at J, leaving 6 bases unmatched. The CDR3 has 17 amino acids. The chain's CDR3 is CASSPFGTGGGNYGYTF. The CDR3, as DNA: TGTGCCAGCTCACCATTCGGGACAGGGGGAGGTAACTATGGCTACACCTTC.

The rearrangement links TRBV7-2 to TRBJ2-1; D gene unclear. Germline CDR1 reads SGHTA; CDR2 reads FQGNSA. This CDR3 spans 15 amino acids. The V and J ends lost 5 bases and 7 bases respectively, with 18 bases between them. The CDR3 coding sequence is TGTGCCAGCAGCCCAAGTGTGGGTCGCGGAAATGAGCAGTTCTTC. This encodes CASSPSVGRGNEQFF.

The V call is TRBV14, the J call TRBJ2-5; D not certain. The V gene's germline CDR1 is SGHDN and CDR2 FVKESK. Trimming pared 1 base from V and 3 bases from J, leaving 15 bases between. This CDR3 has 16 amino acids. The CDR3 sequence: CASSQVLPARKETQYF. The CDR3, as DNA: TGTGCCAGCAGCCAAGTACTACCCGCTAGAAAAGAGACCCAGTACTTC.

The gene calls are TRBV18 and TRBJ2-3, with D uncertain. Deletions cut 6 bases from V and 2 bases from J, with 15 bases between. CDR1 and CDR2 from the germline V gene are KGHSH and LQKENI. The CDR3 totals 15 residues. The DNA for the CDR3 is TGTGCCAGCTCTCTTTTTCCGAGTTCCACAGATACGCAGTATTTT. It encodes CASSLFPSSTDTQYF.

This rearrangement joins TRBV7-2 to TRBJ2-1; no reliable D call. The germline V and J ends were trimmed by 2 bases and 4 bases, with 6 bases remaining between them. Germline V gene data show CDR1 as SGHTA and CDR2 as FQGNSA. CDR3 length: 13 residues. The CDR3 here is CASSLNSYNEQFF. The CDR3 nucleotides read TGTGCCAGCAGCTTAAACAGTTACAATGAGCAGTTCTTC.

The genes are TRBV5-6 and TRBJ2-7; a possible D gene is TRBD2 (5 bases). Trimming shortened V by 2 bases and J by 5 bases, and 11 bases separated the two germline ends. The CDR3 contains 13 residues. Germline V gene sequence: CDR1 SGHDT, CDR2 YYEEEE. The CDR3 nucleotides read TGTGCCAGCAGCTTAGCAGGCGGGCACGAGCAGTACTTC. Amino acids: CASSLAGGHEQYF.

The chain joins TRBV5-4 to TRBJ1-5; TRBD1 aligns across 9 bases. Germline CDR1 and CDR2: SGHNT and YYREEE (reference sequence). The length of the CDR3 is 14 residues. With 5 bases clipped from V and 5 bases from J, the junction kept 5 bases outside the gene matches. The CDR3, as DNA: TGTGCCAGCAGTCGGGACAGGGTCGATCAGCCCCAGCATTTT. It specifies CASSRDRVDQPQHF. The full variable domain, in which reference TRBV5-4 and TRBJ1-5 provide the parts outside the CDR3, is ETGVTQSPTHLIKTRGQQVTLRCSSQSGHNTVSWYQQALGQGPQFIFQYYREEENGRGNFPPRFSGLQFPNYSSELNVNALELDDSALYLCASSRDRVDQPQHFGDGTRLSIL.

The chain couples TRBV6-5 to TRBJ2-3; 13 bases align to TRBD2. Germline assignment: CDR1 MNHEY and CDR2 SVGAGI. CDR3 length equals 13 residues. The trim removed 6 bases at V and 10 bases at J, leaving 4 bases unmatched. CDR3 bases: TGTGCCAGCAGCCGGACTAGCGGGAGTCCGCAGTATTTT. Protein sequence: CASSRTSGSPQYF.

This clone was detected a few times. V is TRBV7-2 and J is TRBJ2-3; weak D call: TRBD2 (6 bases). Germline V CDR1 and CDR2: SGHTA, FQGNSA. Between the trimmed V and J ends, which lost 5 bases and 8 bases, there was a span of 23 bases. The CDR3 runs to 16 residues. The CDR3 bases are TGTGCCAGCAGCCCTGGGGCGGGGCCCGTGGGGGGTACGCAGTATTTT. Translated, it gives CASSPGAGPVGGTQYF.

This rearrangement joins TRBV6-5 to TRBJ2-7, with 9 bases aligning to TRBD1. V shed 6 bases and J 5 bases; nucleotides not matched to a gene: 8. CDR3 size: 14 residues. Germline values: CDR1 MNHEY, CDR2 SVGAGI. The CDR3 loop reads CASSSGQGINEQYF. In nucleotides, the CDR3 is TGTGCCAGCAGCTCCGGACAGGGGATAAACGAGCAGTACTTC.

The V gene is TRBV18, the J gene TRBJ1-1, with TRBD1 matching over 8 bases. With V trimmed by 5 bases and J by 2 bases, 1 base remained unmatched. The CDR3 has 13 amino acids. The germline V gene has CDR1 KGHSH and CDR2 LQKENI. The CDR3 DNA reads as TGTGCCAGCTCAGGACAGGGTAACACTGAAGCTTTCTTT. This gives the protein CASSGQGNTEAFF.

V gene TRBV28 combines with J gene TRBJ1-1; D may be TRBD1 (6 bases). This CDR3 is built from 15 residues. The germline V and J ends were trimmed by 6 bases and 1 base, with 15 bases remaining between them. Per the germline V gene, CDR1 is MDHEN and CDR2 is SYDVKM. The CDR3 sequence is CASRGGINRNTEAFF. CDR3 DNA sequence: TGTGCCAGCAGAGGGGGAATTAACAGGAACACTGAAGCTTTCTTT.

This clone is medium-sized (0.01 to 0.1%) by share. V is TRBV6-5 and J is TRBJ1-2, with 7 bases identical to TRBD1. Germline V gene data show CDR1 as MNHEY and CDR2 as SVGAGI. There are 15 residues in the CDR3. V lost 2 bases to trimming and J lost 6 bases; unmatched junction nucleotides: 9. CDR3 sequence: CASSYGQEGLDGYTF. CDR3 DNA: TGTGCCAGCAGTTACGGACAGGAAGGGCTTGATGGCTACACCTTC.

The chain carries TRBV2 and TRBJ1-1; TRBD1 is a possible D gene (6 bases). Germline V gene lookup returns CDR1 SNHLY and CDR2 FYNNEI. The CDR3 runs 12 residues. Trimming took off 7 bases at V and 6 bases at J, with 12 bases between the two ends. The CDR3 here is CASTRSGAEAFF. CDR3 bases: TGTGCCAGCACGAGGTCAGGGGCTGAAGCTTTCTTT.